These 9 T cell receptor beta chains originate from one sample sequenced in a study of blood T cell repertoires in COVID-19. Sequencing used immunoSEQ multiplex PCR; TCRdb keeps in-frame clones, though not all of them. The sample yields about 210,000 clones, 87% seen once. The sequenced sample consisted of PBMCs or T cells enriched from blood (not recorded which). These receptor sequences come from a man aged 25 to 40 in a cohort exposed to, infected with or recovered from COVID-19 (not recorded which).

This chain connects TRBV15 to TRBJ1-5; 10 nucleotides align to TRBD1. V shed 7 bases, J shed 1 base, and the junction held 4 bases outside the gene matches. There are 15 residues in the CDR3. CDR1 LNHNV and CDR2 YYDKDF come from the germline V gene (reference sequence). CDR3 sequence: CATTPDRGSNQPQHF. The CDR3 DNA sequence: TGTGCCACCACCCCGGACAGGGGGAGCAATCAGCCCCAGCATTTT. The variable domain in full, completed from reference TRBV15 and TRBJ1-5, reads DAMVIQNPRYQVTQFGKPVTLSCSQTLNHNVMYWYQQKSSQAPKLLFHYYDKDFNNEADTPDNFQSRRPNTSFCFLDIRSPGLGDTAMYLCATTPDRGSNQPQHFGDGTRLSIL.

This chain uses TRBV7-2 with TRBJ1-2; 12 bases match TRBD1. Germline V CDR1 and CDR2: SGHTA, FQGNSA. V gave up 5 bases and J gave up 8 bases; unmatched junction bases: 9. The CDR3 length is 15 residues. The CDR3 reads CASSPRDRGREGYTF. The CDR3 DNA reads as TGTGCCAGCAGCCCGAGGGACAGGGGGCGAGAGGGCTACACCTTC. Filled out from reference TRBV7-2 and TRBJ1-2, the complete variable domain reads GAGVSQSPSNKVTEKGKDVELRCDPISGHTALYWYRQSLGQGLEFLIYFQGNSAPDKSGLPSDRFSAERTGGSVSTLTIQRTQQEDSAVYLCASSPRDRGREGYTFGSGTRLTVV.

In its sample, this clone was seen once. The chain links TRBV27 to TRBJ2-7, with 10 bases matching TRBD1. Germline V gives CDR1 MNHEY, CDR2 SMNVEV (reference sequence). The V segment lost 4 bases and the J segment 8 bases; nucleotides outside the gene matches: 8. The CDR3 runs to 14 residues. The chain's CDR3 is CASSSPGQGGKQYF. The CDR3 DNA sequence: TGTGCCAGCAGTTCCCCCGGACAGGGGGGTAAGCAGTACTTC.

CDR3 residues: CASSVGSFQYEQYF. CDR3 bases: TGTGCCAGCAGCGTCGGGTCGTTCCAATACGAGCAGTACTTC. This chain connects TRBV9 to TRBJ2-7; D gene ambiguous. This CDR3 is 14 amino acids long. Germline CDR1 reads SGDLS; CDR2 reads YYNGEE. Trimming removed 2 bases from V and 4 bases from J, with 13 bases in between.

The chain recombines TRBV19 with TRBJ1-5, with D unclear. The CDR3 contains 16 residues. Trimming took 3 bases from V and 2 from J, leaving 14 bases between them. The germline V gene encodes CDR1 LNHDA and CDR2 SQIVND (reference sequence). The CDR3 region has the DNA TGTGCCAGTAGTATTCCGGGAAAAGGTGGCAATCAGCCCCAGCATTTT. Its translation is CASSIPGKGGNQPQHF.

The chain uses TRBV3-1 (or the pseudogene TRBV3-2) and TRBJ2-5; 8 bases agree with TRBD2. Trimming cost V 3 bases and J 1 base; bases outside gene matches: 4. CDR3 length: 15 residues. The germline V gene has CDR1 LGHDT and CDR2 YNNKEL (reference sequence). CDR3 DNA sequence: TGTGCCAGCAGCCATTTCCGGGAGGGCCAAGAGACCCAGTACTTC. It specifies CASSHFREGQETQYF.

This clone was recorded a few times. The chain is built from TRBV28 and TRBJ2-7; D gene unclear. The germline V gene encodes CDR1 MDHEN and CDR2 SYDVKM. V lost 2 bases, J lost 3 bases, and 11 bases lay in between. The CDR3 sequence is 14 residues long. The CDR3 bases are TGTGCCAGCAGTTTAAGCGTGGCGGTCTACGAGCAGTACTTC. It codes for CASSLSVAVYEQYF.

This clone was detected a few times. CDR3 in DNA: TGTGCCAGCAGCTCCCCGGGACTAGCGGGAGGTGGAGATACGCAGTATTTT. This translates into CASSSPGLAGGGDTQYF. The chain carries TRBV7-3 and TRBJ2-3; TRBD2 agrees at 15 bases. V trimming: 4 bases; J trimming: 5 bases; junction bases outside the gene matches: 7. Germline CDR1 is SGHTA and CDR2 is FQGTGA. CDR3 length: 17 amino acids.

V gene TRBV19 combines with J gene TRBJ1-6; the D gene is possibly TRBD1 (6 bases). This CDR3 spans 19 amino acids. Between the trimmed V and J ends, which lost 2 bases and 0 bases, there was a span of 17 bases. The germline gives CDR1 LNHDA, CDR2 SQIVND (reference sequence). This chain's CDR3 is CASSILTDSFSSYNSPLHF. The CDR3, as DNA: TGTGCCAGTAGTATACTAACGGACAGCTTCAGCTCCTATAATTCACCCCTCCACTTT.